Below are 4 T cell receptor beta chains sequenced from a single sample in a study of Tregs in tolerant kidney transplant recipients. Sequencing used immunoSEQ multiplex PCR; TCRdb keeps in-frame clones, though not all of them. Altogether some 70,000 clones are present, 92% being singletons, with the ten largest covering 9.5% to 12%. Sample: CD8+ T cells from blood, taken before the transplant. These receptors were taken from a human donor who received a combined kidney and bone marrow transplant.

The CDR3 protein is CASSQEAVFGDYGYTF. The CDR3 DNA sequence: TGCGCCAGCAGCCAAGAAGCGGTCTTCGGGGACTATGGCTACACCTTC. The V call is TRBV4-1, the J call TRBJ1-2, with D uncertain. V was pared by 0 bases and J by 3 bases, with 14 bases between. CDR3 length: 16 amino acids. The germline V gene has CDR1 MGHRA and CDR2 YSYEKL.

A single count supports this clone. V is TRBV7-9 and J is TRBJ1-2, with 9 bases matching TRBD1. The ends lost 5 bases at V and 3 bases at J; junction bases unmatched: 4. The CDR3 covers 14 residues. Germline V gene sequence: CDR1 SEHNR, CDR2 FQNEAQ (reference sequence). CDR3 region: CASSPGQGHYGYTF. As DNA, the CDR3 is TGTGCCAGCAGCCCGGGACAGGGCCACTATGGCTACACCTTC.

The rearrangement uses TRBV28 and TRBJ1-2; no clear D. V dropped 6 bases and J dropped 1 base, with 15 bases sitting between them. The CDR3 totals 15 residues. CDR1 and CDR2 from the germline V gene are MDHEN and SYDVKM. Here the CDR3 DNA reads TGTGCCAGCAGCCCACTGTCAACCTTTAACTATGGCTACACCTTC. Encoded protein: CASSPLSTFNYGYTF.

The chain joins TRBV9 to TRBJ2-1; tentative D call: TRBD2 (5 bases). Per the germline V gene, CDR1 is SGDLS and CDR2 is YYNGEE. There are 14 residues in the CDR3. V was trimmed by 1 base and J by 6 bases, leaving 11 bases between them. CDR3 sequence (DNA): TGTGCCAGCAGCGTATCGGGAATGGGCAATGAGCAGTTCTTC. Residues: CASSVSGMGNEQFF. The entire variable domain, with the rest obtained from reference TRBV9 and TRBJ2-1, is as follows: DSGVTQTPKHLITATGQRVTLRCSPRSGDLSVYWYQQSLDQGLQFLIQYYNGEERAKGNILERFSAQQFPDLHSELNLSSLELGDSALYFCASSVSGMGNEQFFGPGTRLTVL.